This TCR beta chain was captured by sequencing in a study of regulatory T cells in long-lasting Graves disease (dated by TCRdb to the early 2020s). Background on the whole study: Persistent Graves' disease was defined as antithyroid drug treatment for over 5 years with persistently positive TSH receptor autoantibodies. A total of roughly 35 samples underwent TCR sequencing: around 13 from persistent and approximately 20 from newly diagnosed Graves' disease patients. The study was conducted in China and was registered as a clinical trial. Antithyroid drugs had been taken for 8.5 to 12 years on average by persistent Graves' disease patients in the clinical cohort. This study used TCR sequencing and RNA sequencing of peripheral blood to compare persistent Graves' disease patients against newly diagnosed Graves' disease patients.

Looking up the germline V gene yields CDR1 SGHRS and CDR2 YFSETQ. Including the terminal cysteine and phenylalanine, the CDR3 comprises 14 residues. The CDR3 DNA has 42 bases and is translated from base 1. Beyond this particular receptor, the publication reports: Lower TCR Shannon entropy and fewer highly expanded clones were observed in persistent Graves' disease patients than in newly diagnosed patients, which suggested clonal expansion. Sequencing and analysis were limited to the TCR beta chain. Preferential use of TRBV28, TRBJ1-2 and TRBJ2-5 was observed in persistent disease, whereas TRBV20-1 and TRBJ2-1 were favored in newly diagnosed disease. The small sample size was acknowledged by the authors as a limitation that may reduce accuracy. A larger number of public clonotypes was shared among persistent patients (approximately 3,000) than among newly diagnosed patients (roughly 1,000). Only peripheral blood was studied, because thyroid tissue, the primary lesion, was inaccessible.

The protocol used for the library was multiplex PCR. The sample was run on an Illumina HiSeq 4000. TCR beta libraries were built with iRepertoire HTBI primers and Arm-PCR amplification of CDR3 regions. Before sequencing, the PCR products went through gel purification. The authors' pipeline ran thus. Gene usage analysis of CDR3 amino acid clonotypes relied on the 55 to 80 TRBV and more than twelve TRBJ segments identified across samples. COPE and FqMerger were used to merge the filtered high-quality paired reads into contigs. Contigs were aligned with BLAST to IMGT TRBV, TRBD and TRBJ reference genes, and CDR3 was defined per IMGT. Any clonotype with a frequency above 0.1% was counted as a highly expanded clone. Shannon entropy was used to measure repertoire diversity, and the Gini coefficient was used to measure V-J evenness. A clonotype was considered public if more than one individual shared it. TCRdb trimmed the raw reads at Q25, called clones with MiXCR and kept productive beta chains. Entries are consolidated by CDR3 protein sequence, retaining the most common genes and DNA. Clone size and V and J calls follow TCRdb, not the original study. The sample data list under 450,000 distinct CDR3 sequences, and roughly 20% of these were observed just once. The top ten clones comprise approximately 28% of the sample.

A word on this clonotype: Its antigen is still unknown. Compared with germline, one end of the junction differs, possibly owing to a read error.

Explained via the paper, the time point label denotes: persistent/refractory GD, antithyroid drugs over 5 years with positive TRAb. For both TCR sequencing and RNA sequencing, RNA was extracted from PBMCs in TRIzol. The diagnosis of Graves' disease followed American Thyroid Association guidelines. Patients were recruited from an endocrinology department in Xi'an, China. From each patient, roughly 9 milliliters of peripheral blood was collected into an EDTA anticoagulant tube. Ficoll Paque Plus density gradient separation was used to isolate PBMCs, and no further T cell sorting was performed. An Agilent 2100 Bioanalyzer and agarose gel were used to assess RNA quality, and a NanoDrop 2000 was used to measure RNA concentration.

Sequences were derived from peripheral blood mononuclear cells (PBMCs), sampled when the disease was refractory, from a patient treated with antithyroid drugs. The chain is encoded by TRBV5-1 joined to TRBJ1-5; 9 junctional bases match TRBD1. This clonotype was obtained from a woman aged 40 to 50 with Graves disease. Donor details come from another sample of the same person, matched by shared clones. CDR3 loop: CASSFGQGQQPQHF. The nucleotide sequence reads as follows: TGTGCCAGCAGCTTCGGACAGGGGCAGCAGCCCCAGCATTTT.